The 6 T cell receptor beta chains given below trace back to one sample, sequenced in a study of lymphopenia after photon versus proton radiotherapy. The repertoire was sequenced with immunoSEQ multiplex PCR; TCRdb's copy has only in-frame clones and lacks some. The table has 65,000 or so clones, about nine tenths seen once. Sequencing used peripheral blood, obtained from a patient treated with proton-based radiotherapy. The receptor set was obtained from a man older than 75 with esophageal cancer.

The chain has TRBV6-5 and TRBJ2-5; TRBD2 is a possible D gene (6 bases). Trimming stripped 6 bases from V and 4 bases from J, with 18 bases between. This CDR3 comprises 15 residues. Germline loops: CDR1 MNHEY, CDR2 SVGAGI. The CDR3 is CASSALTGVGETQYF. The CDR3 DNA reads TGTGCCAGCAGCGCTTTAACGGGAGTGGGAGAGACCCAGTACTTC.

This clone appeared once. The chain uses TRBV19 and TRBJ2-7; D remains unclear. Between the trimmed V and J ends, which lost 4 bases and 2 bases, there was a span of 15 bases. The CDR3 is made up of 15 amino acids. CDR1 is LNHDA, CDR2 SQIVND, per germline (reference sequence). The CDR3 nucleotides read TGTGCCAGTAGTAACCGACTTGGACCTACCTACGAGCAGTACTTC. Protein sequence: CASSNRLGPTYEQYF. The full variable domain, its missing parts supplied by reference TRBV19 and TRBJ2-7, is DGGITQSPKYLFRKEGQNVTLSCEQNLNHDAMYWYRQDPGQGLRLIYYSQIVNDFQKGDIAEGYSVSREKKESFPLTVTSAQKNPTAFYLCASSNRLGPTYEQYFGPGTRLTVT.

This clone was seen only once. CDR3 coding DNA: TGTGCCAGCAGCGTCAGGACAGGGGCTGGTGAAAAACTGTTTTTT. This codes for CASSVRTGAGEKLFF. The rearrangement joins TRBV9 to TRBJ1-4; 9 bases agree with TRBD1. CDR3 length equals 15 residues. Germline assignment: CDR1 SGDLS and CDR2 YYNGEE. The V and J ends lost 2 bases and 7 bases, in that order; junction bases with no gene match: 6.

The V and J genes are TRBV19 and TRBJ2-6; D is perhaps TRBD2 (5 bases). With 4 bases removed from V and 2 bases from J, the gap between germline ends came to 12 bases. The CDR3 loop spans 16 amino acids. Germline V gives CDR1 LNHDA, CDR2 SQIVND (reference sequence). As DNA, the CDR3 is TGTGCCAGTAGTACCCCTTGGGAGACTGGGGCCAACGTCCTGACTTTC. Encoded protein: CASSTPWETGANVLTF.

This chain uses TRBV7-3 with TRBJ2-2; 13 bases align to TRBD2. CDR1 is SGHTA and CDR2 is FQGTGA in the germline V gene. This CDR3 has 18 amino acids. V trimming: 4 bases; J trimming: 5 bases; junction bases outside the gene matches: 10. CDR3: CASSSQPPGLAGTGELFF. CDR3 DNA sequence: TGTGCCAGCAGCTCTCAGCCGCCGGGACTAGCGGGGACCGGGGAGCTGTTTTTT.

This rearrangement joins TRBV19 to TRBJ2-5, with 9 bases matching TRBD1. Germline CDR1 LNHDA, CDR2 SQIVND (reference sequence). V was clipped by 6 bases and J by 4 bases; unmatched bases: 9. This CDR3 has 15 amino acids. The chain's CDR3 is CASSPGTGWGETQYF. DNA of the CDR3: TGTGCCAGTAGCCCCGGGACAGGGTGGGGAGAGACCCAGTACTTC.